One T cell receptor (beta chain) is described in this entry. Antigen: not known. The PCR made use of 60 Vbeta and 13 Jbeta primers. Here immunoSEQ multiplex PCR was the method, and the copy in TCRdb shows in-frame clones only, minus some. The data show just over 200,000 clones, almost 70% seen once. The data were obtained in a study of cytomegalovirus exposure and HLA in healthy donors. Study conclusions and caveats: The classifier reportedly diagnosed cytomegalovirus status with high sensitivity and specificity. Highly shared sequence variants in one cluster were likely a sequencing artifact.

Sequencing was performed on PBMCs. This TCR derives from a man in his forties or fifties in good health and CMV-seropositive.

CDR3 sequence reads: CASSRQGGVREEQYF. DNA for the CDR3: TGCGCCAGCAGCCGCCAGGGTGGGGTCCGGGAGGAGCAGTACTTC. The J gene is TRBJ2-7, the V gene TRBV4-3; maybe TRBD2 (6 bases). The CDR3 sequence is 15 residues long. Germline V gene data show CDR1 as LGHNA and CDR2 as YSLEER. Trimming pared 4 bases from V and 7 bases from J, leaving 20 bases between.